These T cell receptor beta chains were read from a single sample in a study of blood T cell repertoires in COVID-19. Sequenced by immunoSEQ multiplex PCR; TCRdb stores in-frame clones only, minus some. Counted here are 140,000 or so clones, more than 75% occurring once; the ten biggest clones make up 4.2%. The source material was peripheral blood. Receptors were obtained from a man aged 55 to 70 with acute or convalescent COVID-19. The CDR3 runs from the conserved cysteine through the conserved F or W.

>TRBV6-1
CASSEWTREAFF
>TRBV2
CASSENGAWGYTF
>TRBV29-1
CSVGGQLQYNEQFF
>TRBV6-1
CASSARQGWTGANVLTF
>TRBV30
CAWSWTGGTYEQYF
>TRBV6-2/TRBV6-3
CASSWTGNSYEQYF
>TRBV6-5
CASRRTGGYEQYF
>TRBV19
CASSLRTSGTYNEQFF
>TRBV4-1
CASSQGTGDPAYGYTF
>TRBV6-5
CASSRDRGDSPLHF
>TRBV29-1
CSVGSVGTSGYTF
>TRBV1
CTSSQAREDQPQHF
>TRBV5-4
CASSLGLAGLSYEQYF
>TRBV10-2
CASSESWTGLEAFF
>TRBV5-1
CASSPSGSGSYTDTQYF
>TRBV6-5
CASSPFGTGNDGYTF
>TRBV19
CASSPAIGNNEQFF
>TRBV28
CASSPRLQGAPPYEQYF
>TRBV2
CASSGDSGELFF
>TRBV10-3
CAISSGLAGVNEQFF
>TRBV6-1
CASSEAAGTNEKLFF
>TRBV9
CASSVGPGLSYEQYF
>TRBV6-4
CASSDKGGAVGGELFF
>TRBV6-1
CASSEAPGESYEQYF
>TRBV5-1
CASSVMTGSNTEAFF
>TRBV7-9
CASSSRGGSDTQYF
>TRBV6-4
CASSTPRLAGGGTDTQYF
>TRBV28
CASSSGQGAGTEAFF
>TRBV5-6
CASSNLRGPSYEQYF
>TRBV12-3/TRBV12-4
CASSSNSPLHF
>TRBV6-5
CASSYWGTEGRDEQYF
>TRBV5-4
CASSLVASRPDTQYF
>TRBV2
CASSEDLFWSPNEKLFF
>TRBV4-2
CASSQGDRTNTGELFF
>TRBV5-4
CASSFVPGQGEQYF